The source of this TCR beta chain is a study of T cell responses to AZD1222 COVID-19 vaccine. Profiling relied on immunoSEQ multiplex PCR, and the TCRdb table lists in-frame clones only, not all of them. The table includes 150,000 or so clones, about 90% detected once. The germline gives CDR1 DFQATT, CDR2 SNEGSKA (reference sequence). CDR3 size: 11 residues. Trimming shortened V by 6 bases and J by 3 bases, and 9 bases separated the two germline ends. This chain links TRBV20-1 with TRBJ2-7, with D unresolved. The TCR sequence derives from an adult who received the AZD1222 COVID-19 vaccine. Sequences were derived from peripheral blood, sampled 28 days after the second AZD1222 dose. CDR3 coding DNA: TGCAGTGCCAATTTAATCTACGAGCAGTACTTC. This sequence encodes CSANLIYEQYF.